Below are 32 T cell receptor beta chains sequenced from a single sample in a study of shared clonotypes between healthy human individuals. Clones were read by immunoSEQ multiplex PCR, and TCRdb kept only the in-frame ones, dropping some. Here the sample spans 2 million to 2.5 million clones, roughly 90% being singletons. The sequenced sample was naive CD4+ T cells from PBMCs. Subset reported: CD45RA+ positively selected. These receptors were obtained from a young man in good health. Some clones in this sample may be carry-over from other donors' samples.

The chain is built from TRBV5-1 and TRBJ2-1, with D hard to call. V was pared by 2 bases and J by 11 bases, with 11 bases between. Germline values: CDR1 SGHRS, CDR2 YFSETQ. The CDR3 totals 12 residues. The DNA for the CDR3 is TGCGCCAGCAGCTTAGGGCAGGATAAGCAGTTCTTC. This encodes CASSLGQDKQFF.

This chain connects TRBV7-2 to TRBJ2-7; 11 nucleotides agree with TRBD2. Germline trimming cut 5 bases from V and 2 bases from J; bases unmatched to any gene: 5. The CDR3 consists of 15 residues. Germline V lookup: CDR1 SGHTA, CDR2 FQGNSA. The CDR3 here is CASSTRLAGPYEQYF. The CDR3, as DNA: TGTGCCAGCAGCACCCGACTAGCGGGACCCTACGAGCAGTACTTC.

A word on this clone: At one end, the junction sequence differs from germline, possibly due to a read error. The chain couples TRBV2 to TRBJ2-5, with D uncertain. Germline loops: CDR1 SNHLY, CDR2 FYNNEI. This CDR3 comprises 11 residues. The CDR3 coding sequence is TGTGCCGGCAGGATGCAAGAGACCCAGTACTTC. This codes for CAGRMQETQYF.

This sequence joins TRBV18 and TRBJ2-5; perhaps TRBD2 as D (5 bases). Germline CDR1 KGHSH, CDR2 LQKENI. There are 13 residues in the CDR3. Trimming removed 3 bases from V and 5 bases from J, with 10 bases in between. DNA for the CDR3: TGTGCCAGCTCACCCCAGACGGGGGAGACCCAGTACTTC. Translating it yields CASSPQTGETQYF. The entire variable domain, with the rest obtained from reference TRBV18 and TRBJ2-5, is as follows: NAGVMQNPRHLVRRRGQEARLRCSPMKGHSHVYWYRQLPEEGLKFMVYLQKENIIDESGMPKERFSAEFPKEGPSILRIQQVVRGDSAAYFCASSPQTGETQYFGPGTRLLVL.

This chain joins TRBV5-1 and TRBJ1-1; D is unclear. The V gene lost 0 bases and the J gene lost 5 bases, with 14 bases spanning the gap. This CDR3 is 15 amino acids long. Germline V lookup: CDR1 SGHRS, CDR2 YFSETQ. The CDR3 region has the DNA TGCGCCAGCAGCTTGGAGAGCCAGATCACAACTGAAGCTTTCTTT. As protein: CASSLESQITTEAFF.

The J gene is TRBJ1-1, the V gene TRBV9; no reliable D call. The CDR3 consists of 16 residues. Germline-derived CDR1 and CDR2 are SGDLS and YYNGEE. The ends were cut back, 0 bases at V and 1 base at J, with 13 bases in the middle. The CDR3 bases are TGTGCCAGCAGCGTAGTTCCAGCACCCCGGAACACTGAAGCTTTCTTT. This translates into CASSVVPAPRNTEAFF.

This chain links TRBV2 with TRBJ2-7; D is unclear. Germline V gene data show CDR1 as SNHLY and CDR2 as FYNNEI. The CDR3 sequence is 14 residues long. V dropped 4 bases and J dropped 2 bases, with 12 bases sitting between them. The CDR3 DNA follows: TGTGCCAGCAGTGTTGAGCGCCTCGCCTACGAGCAGTACTTC. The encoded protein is CASSVERLAYEQYF.

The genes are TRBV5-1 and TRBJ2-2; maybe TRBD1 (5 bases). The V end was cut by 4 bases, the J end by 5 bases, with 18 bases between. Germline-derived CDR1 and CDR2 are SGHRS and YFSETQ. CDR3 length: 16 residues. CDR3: CASSRVPYGATGELFF. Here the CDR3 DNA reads TGCGCCAGCAGCCGGGTACCGTATGGGGCTACCGGGGAGCTGTTTTTT. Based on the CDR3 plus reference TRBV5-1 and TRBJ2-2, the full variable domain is KAGVTQTPRYLIKTRGQQVTLSCSPISGHRSVSWYQQTPGQGLQFLFEYFSETQRNKGNFPGRFSGRQFSNSRSEMNVSTLELGDSALYLCASSRVPYGATGELFFGEGSRLTVL.

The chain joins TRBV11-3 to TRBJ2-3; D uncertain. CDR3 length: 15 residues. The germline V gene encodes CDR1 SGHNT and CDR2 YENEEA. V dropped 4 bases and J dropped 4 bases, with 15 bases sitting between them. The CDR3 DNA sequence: TGTGCCAGCAGCTATGGATCCGGTAGTTCAGATACGCAGTATTTT. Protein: CASSYGSGSSDTQYF.

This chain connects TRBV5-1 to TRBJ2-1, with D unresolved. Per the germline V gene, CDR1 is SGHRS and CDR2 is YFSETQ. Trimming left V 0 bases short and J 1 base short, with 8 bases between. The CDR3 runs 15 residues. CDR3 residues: CASSLGHLSYNEQFF. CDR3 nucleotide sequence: TGCGCCAGCAGCTTGGGACACCTTTCCTACAATGAGCAGTTCTTC.

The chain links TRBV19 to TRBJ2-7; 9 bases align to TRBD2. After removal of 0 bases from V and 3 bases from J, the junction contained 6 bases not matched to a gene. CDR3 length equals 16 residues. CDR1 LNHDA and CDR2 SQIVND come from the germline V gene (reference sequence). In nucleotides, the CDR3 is TGTGCCAGTAGTATAGACCCCGGACTAGCGATCTACGAGCAGTACTTC. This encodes CASSIDPGLAIYEQYF.

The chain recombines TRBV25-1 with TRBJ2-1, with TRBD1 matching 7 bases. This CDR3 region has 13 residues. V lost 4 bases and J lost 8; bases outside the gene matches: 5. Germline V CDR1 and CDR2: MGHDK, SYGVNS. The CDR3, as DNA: TGTGCCAGCAGTGGCACAGGGGTCCATGAGCAGTTCTTC. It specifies CASSGTGVHEQFF.

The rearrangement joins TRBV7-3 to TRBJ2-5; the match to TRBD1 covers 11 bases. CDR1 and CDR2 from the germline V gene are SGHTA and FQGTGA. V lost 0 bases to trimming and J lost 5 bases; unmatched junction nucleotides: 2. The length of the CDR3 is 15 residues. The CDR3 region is CASSLTWDRGETQYF. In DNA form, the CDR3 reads TGTGCCAGCAGCTTAACCTGGGACAGGGGGGAGACCCAGTACTTC.

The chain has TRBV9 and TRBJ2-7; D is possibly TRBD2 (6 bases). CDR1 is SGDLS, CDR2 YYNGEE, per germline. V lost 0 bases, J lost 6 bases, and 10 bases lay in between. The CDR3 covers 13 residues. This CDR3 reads CASSVAMGGEQYF. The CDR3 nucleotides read TGTGCCAGCAGCGTAGCTATGGGGGGCGAGCAGTACTTC.

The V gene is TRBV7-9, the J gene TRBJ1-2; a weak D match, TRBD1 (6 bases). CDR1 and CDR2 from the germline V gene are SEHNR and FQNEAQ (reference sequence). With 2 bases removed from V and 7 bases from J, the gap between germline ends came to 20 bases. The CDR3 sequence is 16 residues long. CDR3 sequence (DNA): TGTGCCAGCAGCTTACCCAATCCTTCAGGGGCCGGTGGCTACACCTTC. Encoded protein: CASSLPNPSGAGGYTF.

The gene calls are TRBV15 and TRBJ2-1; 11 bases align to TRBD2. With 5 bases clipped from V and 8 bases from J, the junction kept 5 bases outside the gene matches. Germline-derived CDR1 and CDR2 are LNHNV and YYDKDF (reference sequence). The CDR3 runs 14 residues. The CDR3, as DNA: TGTGCCACCAGCTTGCTAGCGGGAGGATATGAGCAGTTCTTC. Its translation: CATSLLAGGYEQFF.

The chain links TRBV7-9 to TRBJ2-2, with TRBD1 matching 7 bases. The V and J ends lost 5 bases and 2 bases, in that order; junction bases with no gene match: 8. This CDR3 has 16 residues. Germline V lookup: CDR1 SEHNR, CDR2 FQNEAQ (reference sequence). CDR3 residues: CASSVPGTANTGELFF. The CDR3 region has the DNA TGTGCCAGCAGCGTCCCCGGGACAGCAAACACCGGGGAGCTGTTTTTT.

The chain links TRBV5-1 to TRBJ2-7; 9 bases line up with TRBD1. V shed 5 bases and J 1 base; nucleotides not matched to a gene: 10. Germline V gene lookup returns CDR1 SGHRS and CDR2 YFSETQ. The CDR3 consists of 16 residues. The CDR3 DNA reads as TGCGCCAGCAGAAAGACAGGGGGAGGAAGATCCTACGAGCAGTACTTC. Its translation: CASRKTGGGRSYEQYF.

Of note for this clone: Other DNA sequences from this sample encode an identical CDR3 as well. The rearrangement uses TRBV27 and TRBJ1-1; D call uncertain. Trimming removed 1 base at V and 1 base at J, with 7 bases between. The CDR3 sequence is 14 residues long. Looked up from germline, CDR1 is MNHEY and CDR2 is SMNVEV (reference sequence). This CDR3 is CASSLLDRNTEAFF. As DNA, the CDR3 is TGTGCCAGCAGTTTATTGGACCGGAACACTGAAGCTTTCTTT.

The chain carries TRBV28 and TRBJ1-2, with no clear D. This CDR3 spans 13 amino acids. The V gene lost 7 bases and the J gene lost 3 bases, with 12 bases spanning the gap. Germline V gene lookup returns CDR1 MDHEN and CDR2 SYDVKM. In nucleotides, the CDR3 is TGTGCCAGCAACGTAGAGATAGACTATGGCTACACCTTC. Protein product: CASNVEIDYGYTF.

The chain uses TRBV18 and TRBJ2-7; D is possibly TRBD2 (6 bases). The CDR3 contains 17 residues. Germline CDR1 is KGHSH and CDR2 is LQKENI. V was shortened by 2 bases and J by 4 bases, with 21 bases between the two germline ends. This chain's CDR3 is CASSPLSGTQKRYEQYF. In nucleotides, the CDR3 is TGTGCCAGCTCACCATTATCCGGGACTCAGAAAAGGTACGAGCAGTACTTC.

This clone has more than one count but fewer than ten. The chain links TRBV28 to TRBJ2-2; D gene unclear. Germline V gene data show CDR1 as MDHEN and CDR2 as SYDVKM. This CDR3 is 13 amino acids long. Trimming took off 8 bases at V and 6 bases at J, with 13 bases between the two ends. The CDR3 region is CASLTRGAGELFF. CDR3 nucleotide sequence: TGTGCCAGCTTAACCCGAGGCGCCGGGGAGCTGTTTTTT.

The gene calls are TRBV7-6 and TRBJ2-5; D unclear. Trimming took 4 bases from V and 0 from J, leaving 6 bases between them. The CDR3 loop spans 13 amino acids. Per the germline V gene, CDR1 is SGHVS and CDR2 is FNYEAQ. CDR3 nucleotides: TGTGCCAGCAGCTCCCTATACCAAGAGACCCAGTACTTC. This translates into CASSSLYQETQYF.

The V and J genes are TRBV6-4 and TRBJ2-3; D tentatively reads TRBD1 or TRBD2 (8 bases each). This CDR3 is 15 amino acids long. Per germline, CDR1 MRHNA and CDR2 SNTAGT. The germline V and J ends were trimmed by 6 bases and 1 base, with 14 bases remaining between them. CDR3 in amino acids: CASSRGGQGTDTQYF. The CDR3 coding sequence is TGTGCCAGCAGCCGGGGGGGACAGGGCACAGATACGCAGTATTTT.

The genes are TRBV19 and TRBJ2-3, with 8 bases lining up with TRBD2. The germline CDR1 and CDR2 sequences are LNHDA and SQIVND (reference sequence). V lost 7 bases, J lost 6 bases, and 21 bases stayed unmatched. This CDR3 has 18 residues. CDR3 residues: CASIPFGAGVVQGDTQYF. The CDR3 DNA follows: TGTGCCAGTATTCCGTTTGGAGCGGGAGTCGTCCAGGGGGATACGCAGTATTTT.

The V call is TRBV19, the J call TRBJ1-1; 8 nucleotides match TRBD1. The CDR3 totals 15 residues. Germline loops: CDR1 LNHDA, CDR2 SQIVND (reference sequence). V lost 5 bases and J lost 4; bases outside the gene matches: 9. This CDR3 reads CASSPKMDRATEAFF. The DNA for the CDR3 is TGTGCCAGTAGTCCCAAAATGGACAGGGCCACTGAAGCTTTCTTT.

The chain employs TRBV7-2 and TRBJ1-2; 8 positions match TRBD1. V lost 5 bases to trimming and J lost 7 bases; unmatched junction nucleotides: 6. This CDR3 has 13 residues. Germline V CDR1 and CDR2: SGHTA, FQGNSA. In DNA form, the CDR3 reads TGTGCCAGCAGCGTTACAGGGGGTGCTGGCTACACCTTC. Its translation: CASSVTGGAGYTF.

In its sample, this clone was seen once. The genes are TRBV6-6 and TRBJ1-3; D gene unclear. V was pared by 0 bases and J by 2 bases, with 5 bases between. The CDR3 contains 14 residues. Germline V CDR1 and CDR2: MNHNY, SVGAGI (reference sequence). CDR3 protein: CASSYSGTGNTIYF. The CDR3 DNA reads TGTGCCAGCAGTTACTCGGGGACTGGAAACACCATATATTTT.

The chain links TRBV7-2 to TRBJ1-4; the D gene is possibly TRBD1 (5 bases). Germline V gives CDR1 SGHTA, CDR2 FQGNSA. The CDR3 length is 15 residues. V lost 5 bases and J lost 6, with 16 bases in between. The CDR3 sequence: CASSKSSGSHEKLFF. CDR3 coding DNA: TGTGCCAGCAGCAAATCGTCAGGGTCGCATGAAAAACTGTTTTTT.

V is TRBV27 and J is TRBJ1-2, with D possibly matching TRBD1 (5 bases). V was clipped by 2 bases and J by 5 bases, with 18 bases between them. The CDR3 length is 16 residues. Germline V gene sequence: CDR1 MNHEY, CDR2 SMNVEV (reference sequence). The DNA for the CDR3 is TGTGCCAGCAGTTTAAGCCCCCTGGAGGGACGGTATGGCTACACCTTC. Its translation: CASSLSPLEGRYGYTF.

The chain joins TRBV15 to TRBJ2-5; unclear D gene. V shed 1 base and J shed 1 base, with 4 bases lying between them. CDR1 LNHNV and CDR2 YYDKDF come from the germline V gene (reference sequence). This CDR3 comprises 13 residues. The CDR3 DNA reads TGTGCCACCAGCAGAGCTATCCAAGAGACCCAGTACTTC. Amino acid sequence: CATSRAIQETQYF.

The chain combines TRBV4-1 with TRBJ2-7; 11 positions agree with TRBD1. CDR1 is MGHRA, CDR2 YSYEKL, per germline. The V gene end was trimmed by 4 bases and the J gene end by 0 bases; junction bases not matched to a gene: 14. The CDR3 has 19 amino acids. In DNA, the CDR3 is TGCGCCAGCAGCCGGCCGGGACAGGGGGATTCCCTTCCCTCCTACGAGCAGTACTTC. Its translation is CASSRPGQGDSLPSYEQYF.